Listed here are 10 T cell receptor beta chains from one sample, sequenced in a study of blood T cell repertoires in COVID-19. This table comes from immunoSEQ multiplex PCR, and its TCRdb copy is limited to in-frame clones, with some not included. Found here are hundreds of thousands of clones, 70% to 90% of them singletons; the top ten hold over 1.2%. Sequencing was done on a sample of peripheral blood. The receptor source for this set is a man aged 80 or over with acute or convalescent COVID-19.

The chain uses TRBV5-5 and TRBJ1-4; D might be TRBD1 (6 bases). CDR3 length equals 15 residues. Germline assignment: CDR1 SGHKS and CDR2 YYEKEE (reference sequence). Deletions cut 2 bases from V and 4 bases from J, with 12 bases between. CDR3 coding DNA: TGTGCCAGCAGCTTCCCCGGACAGAGTAATGAAAAACTGTTTTTT. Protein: CASSFPGQSNEKLFF.

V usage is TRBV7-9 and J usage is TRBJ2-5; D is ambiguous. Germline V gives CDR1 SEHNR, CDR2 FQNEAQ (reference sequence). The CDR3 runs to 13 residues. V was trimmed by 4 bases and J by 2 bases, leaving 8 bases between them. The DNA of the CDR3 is TGTGCCAGCAGCTCCACAGCACAAGAGACCCAGTACTTC. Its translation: CASSSTAQETQYF.

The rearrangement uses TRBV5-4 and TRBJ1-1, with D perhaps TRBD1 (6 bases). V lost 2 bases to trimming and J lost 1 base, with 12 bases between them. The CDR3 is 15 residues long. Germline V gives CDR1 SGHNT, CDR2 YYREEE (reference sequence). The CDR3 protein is CASSFYRDRNTEAFF. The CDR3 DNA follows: TGTGCCAGCAGCTTTTACAGGGACCGGAACACTGAAGCTTTCTTT.

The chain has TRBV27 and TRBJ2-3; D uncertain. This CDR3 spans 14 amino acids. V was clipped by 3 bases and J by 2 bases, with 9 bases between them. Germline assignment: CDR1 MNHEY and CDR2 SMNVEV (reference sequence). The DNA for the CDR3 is TGTGCCAGCAGTTTCCGTTGGGCCACAGATACGCAGTATTTT. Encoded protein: CASSFRWATDTQYF.

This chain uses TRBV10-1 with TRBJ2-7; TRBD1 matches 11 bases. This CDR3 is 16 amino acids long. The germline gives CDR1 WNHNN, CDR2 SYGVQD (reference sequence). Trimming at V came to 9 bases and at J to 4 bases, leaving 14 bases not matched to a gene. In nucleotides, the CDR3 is TGCGCCAGTGGGACAGGGGGTTCTCGGCTTAGGTACGAGCAGTACTTC. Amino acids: CASGTGGSRLRYEQYF.

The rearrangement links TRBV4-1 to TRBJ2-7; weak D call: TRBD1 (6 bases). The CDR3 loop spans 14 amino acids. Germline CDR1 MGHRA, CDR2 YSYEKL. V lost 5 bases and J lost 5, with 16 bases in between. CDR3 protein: CASSSGAGNHEQYF. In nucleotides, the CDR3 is TGCGCCAGCAGCTCAGGGGCAGGGAACCACGAGCAGTACTTC.

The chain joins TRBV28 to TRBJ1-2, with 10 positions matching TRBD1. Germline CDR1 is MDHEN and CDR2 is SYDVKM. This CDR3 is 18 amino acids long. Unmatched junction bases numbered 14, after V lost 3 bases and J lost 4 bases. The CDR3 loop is CASSLGTGTGAPSYGYTF. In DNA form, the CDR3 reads TGTGCCAGCAGTTTGGGTACCGGGACAGGGGCTCCTAGCTATGGCTACACCTTC.

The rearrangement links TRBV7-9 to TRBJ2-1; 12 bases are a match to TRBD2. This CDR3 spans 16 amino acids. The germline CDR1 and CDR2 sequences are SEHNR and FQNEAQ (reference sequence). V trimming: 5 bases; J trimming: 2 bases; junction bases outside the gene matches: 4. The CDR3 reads CASSPTSGSAYNEQFF. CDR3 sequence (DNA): TGTGCCAGCAGCCCGACTAGCGGGAGTGCCTACAATGAGCAGTTCTTC.

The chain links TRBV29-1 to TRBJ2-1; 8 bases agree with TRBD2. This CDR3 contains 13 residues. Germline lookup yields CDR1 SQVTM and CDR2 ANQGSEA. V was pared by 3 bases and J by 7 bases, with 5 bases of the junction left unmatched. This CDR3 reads CSVDTSGGNEQFF. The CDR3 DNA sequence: TGCAGCGTTGATACTAGCGGAGGGAATGAGCAGTTCTTC.

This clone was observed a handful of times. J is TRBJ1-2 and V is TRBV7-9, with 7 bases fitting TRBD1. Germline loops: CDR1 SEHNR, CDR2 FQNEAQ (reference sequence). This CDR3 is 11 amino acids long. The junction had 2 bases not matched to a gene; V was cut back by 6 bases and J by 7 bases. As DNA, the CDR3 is TGTGCCAGCAGGACAGGGTTTGGCTACACCTTC. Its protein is CASRTGFGYTF.